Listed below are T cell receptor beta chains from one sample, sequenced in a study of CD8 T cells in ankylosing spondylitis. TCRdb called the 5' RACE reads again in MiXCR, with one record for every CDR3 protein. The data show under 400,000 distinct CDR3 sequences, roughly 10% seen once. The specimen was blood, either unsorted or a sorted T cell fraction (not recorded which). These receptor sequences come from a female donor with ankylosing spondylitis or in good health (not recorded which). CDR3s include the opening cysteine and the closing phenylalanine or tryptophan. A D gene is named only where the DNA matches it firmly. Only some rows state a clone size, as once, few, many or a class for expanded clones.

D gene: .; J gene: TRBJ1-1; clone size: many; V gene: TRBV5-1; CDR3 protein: CASKLGVQANTEAFF; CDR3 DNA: TGCGCCAGCAAGCTTGGGGTGCAGGCGAACACTGAAGCTTTCTTT
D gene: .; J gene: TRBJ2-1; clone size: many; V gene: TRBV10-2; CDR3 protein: CASSEGGTYNEQFF; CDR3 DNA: TGCGCCAGCAGTGAAGGCGGGACCTACAATGAGCAGTTCTTC
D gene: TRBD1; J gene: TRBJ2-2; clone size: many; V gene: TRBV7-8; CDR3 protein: CASTWGTGGYTGELFF; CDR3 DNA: TGTGCCAGCACATGGGGGACAGGGGGTTACACCGGGGAGCTGTTTTTT
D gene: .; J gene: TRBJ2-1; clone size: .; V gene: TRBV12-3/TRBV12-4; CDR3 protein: CASSFGEGGPYNEQFF; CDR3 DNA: TGTGCCAGCAGTTTTGGTGAGGGAGGACCCTACAATGAGCAGTTCTTC
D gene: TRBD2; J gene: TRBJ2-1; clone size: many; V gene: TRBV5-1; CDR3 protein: CASTRNSGTRDEQFF; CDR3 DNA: TGCGCCAGCACCCGGAATAGCGGGACGAGGGATGAGCAGTTCTTC
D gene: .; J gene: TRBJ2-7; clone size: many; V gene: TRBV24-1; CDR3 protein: CATSQGSYEQYF; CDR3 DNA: TGTGCCACCAGTCAGGGATCCTACGAGCAGTACTTC
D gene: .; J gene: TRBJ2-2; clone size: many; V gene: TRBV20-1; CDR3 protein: CSALSDGNTGELFF; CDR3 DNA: TGCAGTGCTCTTAGCGACGGGAACACCGGGGAGCTGTTTTTT
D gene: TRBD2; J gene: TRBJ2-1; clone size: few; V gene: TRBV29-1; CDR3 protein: CSVASGRVGEQFF; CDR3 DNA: TGCAGCGTTGCCAGCGGGAGAGTCGGTGAGCAGTTCTTC
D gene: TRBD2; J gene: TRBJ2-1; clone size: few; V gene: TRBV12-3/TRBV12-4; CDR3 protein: CASLRGGGRTYNEQFF; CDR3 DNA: TGTGCCAGCCTTAGGGGAGGCGGGAGGACCTACAATGAGCAGTTCTTC
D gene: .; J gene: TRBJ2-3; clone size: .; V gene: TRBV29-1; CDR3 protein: CSVDGGVGLSRTDTQYF; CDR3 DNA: TGCAGCGTTGACGGGGGAGTGGGGTTATCTCGCACAGATACGCAGTATTTT
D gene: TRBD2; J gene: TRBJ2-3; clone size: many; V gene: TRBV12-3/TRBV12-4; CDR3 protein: CASSLLAGEPDTQYF; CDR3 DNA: TGTGCCAGCAGCCTACTAGCGGGAGAGCCAGATACGCAGTATTTT
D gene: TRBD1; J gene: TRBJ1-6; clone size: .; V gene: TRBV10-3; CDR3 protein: CAISDGTGPHSPLHF; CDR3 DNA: TGTGCCATCAGTGACGGGACAGGGCCTCATTCACCCCTCCACTTT
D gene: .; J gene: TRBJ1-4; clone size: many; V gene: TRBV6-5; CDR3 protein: CASKFLDLRGEKLFF; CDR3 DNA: TGTGCCAGCAAGTTCCTCGACCTTAGAGGGGAAAAACTGTTTTTT
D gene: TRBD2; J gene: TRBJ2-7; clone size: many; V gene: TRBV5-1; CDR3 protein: CASSHGTSGTYSYEQYF; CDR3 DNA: TGCGCCAGCAGCCACGGGACTAGCGGGACCTACTCCTACGAGCAGTACTTC
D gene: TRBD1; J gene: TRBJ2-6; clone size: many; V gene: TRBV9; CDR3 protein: CASSPSTGAGANVLTF; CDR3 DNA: TGTGCCAGCAGCCCAAGTACAGGGGCTGGGGCCAACGTCCTGACTTTC
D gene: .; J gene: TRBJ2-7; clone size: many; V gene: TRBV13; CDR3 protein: CASTKDRGSEQYF; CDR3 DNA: TGTGCCAGCACCAAAGACCGTGGCTCCGAGCAGTACTTC
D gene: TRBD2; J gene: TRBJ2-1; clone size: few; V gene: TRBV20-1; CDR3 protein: CSASRSSGGADEQFF; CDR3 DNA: TGCAGTGCTAGCAGGAGTAGCGGGGGAGCGGATGAGCAGTTCTTC
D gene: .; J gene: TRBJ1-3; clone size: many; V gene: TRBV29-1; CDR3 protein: CSVAGPGNTIYF; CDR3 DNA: TGCAGCGTTGCCGGGCCGGGAAACACCATATATTTT
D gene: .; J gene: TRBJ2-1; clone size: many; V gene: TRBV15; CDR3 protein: CATRSSYNEQFF; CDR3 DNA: TGTGCCACCAGGAGCTCCTACAATGAGCAGTTCTTC
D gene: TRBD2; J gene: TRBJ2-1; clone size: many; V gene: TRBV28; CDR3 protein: CASSLLASGSNEQFF; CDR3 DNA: TGTGCCAGCAGTTTACTCGCTAGCGGATCAAATGAGCAGTTCTTC
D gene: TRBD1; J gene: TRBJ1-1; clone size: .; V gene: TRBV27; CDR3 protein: CASSSIRQGSAEENTEAFF; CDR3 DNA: TGTGCCAGCAGTTCCATCAGACAGGGATCAGCTGAAGAGAACACTGAAGCTTTCTTT
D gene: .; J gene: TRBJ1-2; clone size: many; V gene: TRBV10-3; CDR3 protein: CAISESMRGRSRYGYTF; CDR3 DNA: TGTGCCATCAGTGAGTCGATGAGGGGCCGAAGTCGCTATGGCTACACCTTC
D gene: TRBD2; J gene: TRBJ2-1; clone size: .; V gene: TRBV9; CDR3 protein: CASSVGAGVTHNEQFF; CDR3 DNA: TGTGCCAGCAGCGTAGGCGCGGGAGTCACCCACAATGAGCAGTTCTTC
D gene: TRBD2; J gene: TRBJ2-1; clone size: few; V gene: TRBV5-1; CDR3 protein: CASSEHPQTSGNGNEQFF; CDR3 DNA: TGCGCCAGCAGCGAACATCCCCAGACTAGCGGGAACGGCAATGAGCAGTTCTTC
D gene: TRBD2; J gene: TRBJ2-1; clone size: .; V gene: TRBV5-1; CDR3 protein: CASSGWAGVRENEQFF; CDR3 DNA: TGCGCCAGCAGCGGCTGGGCGGGAGTTCGGGAAAATGAGCAGTTCTTC
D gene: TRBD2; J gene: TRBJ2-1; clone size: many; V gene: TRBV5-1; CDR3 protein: CASSETSSLYNEQFF; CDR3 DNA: TGCGCCAGCAGTGAGACTAGCAGCTTATACAATGAGCAGTTCTTC
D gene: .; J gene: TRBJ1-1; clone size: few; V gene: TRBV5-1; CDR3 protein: CASSLDLGVAFF; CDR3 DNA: TGCGCCAGCAGCTTGGATCTGGGAGTGGCTTTCTTT
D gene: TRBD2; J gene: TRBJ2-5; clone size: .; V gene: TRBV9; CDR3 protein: CASSPLGLAGETQYF; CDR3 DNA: TGTGCCAGCAGCCCCCTGGGACTAGCGGGAGAGACCCAGTACTTC
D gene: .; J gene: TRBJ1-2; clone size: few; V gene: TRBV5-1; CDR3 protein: CASSPSEKGGYGYTF; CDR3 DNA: TGCGCCAGCAGCCCATCAGAGAAAGGGGGATATGGCTACACCTTC
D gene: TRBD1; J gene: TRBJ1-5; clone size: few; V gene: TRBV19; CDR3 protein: CASSIAPKDRIFSNQPQHF; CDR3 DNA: TGTGCCAGTAGTATAGCCCCAAAGGACAGGATATTTAGCAATCAGCCCCAGCATTTT
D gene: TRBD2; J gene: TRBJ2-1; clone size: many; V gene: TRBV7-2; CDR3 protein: CASSLGSGSLGNEQFF; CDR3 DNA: TGTGCCAGCAGCTTAGGTAGCGGGAGTCTTGGGAATGAGCAGTTCTTC
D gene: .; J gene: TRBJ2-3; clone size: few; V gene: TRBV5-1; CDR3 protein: CASSPTAVGADTQYF; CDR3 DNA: TGCGCCAGCAGCCCCACCGCGGTGGGGGCAGATACGCAGTATTTT
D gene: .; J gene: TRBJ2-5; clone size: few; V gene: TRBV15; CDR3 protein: CATSTHGETQYF; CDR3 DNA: TGTGCCACCAGCACTCATGGAGAGACCCAGTACTTC
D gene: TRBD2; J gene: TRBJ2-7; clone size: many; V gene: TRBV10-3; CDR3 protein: CAISMGGGIYEQYF; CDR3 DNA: TGTGCCATCTCAATGGGGGGGGGTATCTACGAGCAGTACTTC
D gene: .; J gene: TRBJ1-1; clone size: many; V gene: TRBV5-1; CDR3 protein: CASASRGSTEAFF; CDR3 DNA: TGCGCCAGCGCCTCCCGGGGAAGCACTGAAGCTTTCTTT
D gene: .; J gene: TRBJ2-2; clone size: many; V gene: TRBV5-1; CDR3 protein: CASSFGGSGELFF; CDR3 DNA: TGCGCCAGCAGCTTTGGAGGGTCCGGGGAGCTGTTTTTT
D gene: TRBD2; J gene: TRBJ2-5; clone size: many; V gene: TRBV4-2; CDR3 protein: CASSLFTSGGPEETQYF; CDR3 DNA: TGTGCCAGCAGCCTCTTCACTAGCGGGGGGCCCGAAGAGACCCAGTACTTC
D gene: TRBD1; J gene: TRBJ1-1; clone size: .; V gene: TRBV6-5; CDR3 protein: CASSYLRQGSNTEAFF; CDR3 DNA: TGTGCCAGCAGTTACTTGAGACAGGGGTCGAACACTGAAGCTTTCTTT
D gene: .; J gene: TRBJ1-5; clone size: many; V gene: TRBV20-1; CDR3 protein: CSAGAAYSNQPQHF; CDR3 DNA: TGCAGTGCTGGGGCCGCATATAGCAATCAGCCCCAGCATTTT
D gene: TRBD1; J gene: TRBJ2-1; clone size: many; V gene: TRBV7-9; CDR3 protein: CASSPSGTGTYNEQFF; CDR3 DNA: TGTGCCAGCAGCCCCTCCGGGACAGGAACCTACAATGAGCAGTTCTTC
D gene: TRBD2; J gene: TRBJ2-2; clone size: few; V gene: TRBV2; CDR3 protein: CASSELTSGPTGELFF; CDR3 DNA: TGTGCCAGCAGTGAGTTGACTAGCGGGCCCACCGGGGAGCTGTTTTTT
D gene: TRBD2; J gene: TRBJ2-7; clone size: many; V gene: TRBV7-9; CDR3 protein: CASSLVLRTSGYYEQYF; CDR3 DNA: TGTGCCAGCAGCTTGGTTCTCAGGACTAGCGGATACTACGAGCAGTACTTC
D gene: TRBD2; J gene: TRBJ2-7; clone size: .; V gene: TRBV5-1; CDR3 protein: CASSLALAGKDEQYF; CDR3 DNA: TGCGCCAGCAGCTTGGCTCTAGCGGGGAAAGACGAGCAGTACTTC
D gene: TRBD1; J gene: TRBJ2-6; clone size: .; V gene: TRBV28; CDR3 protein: CASSPRDRFSGANVLTF; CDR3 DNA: TGTGCCAGCAGTCCTAGGGACAGGTTCTCTGGGGCCAACGTCCTGACTTTC
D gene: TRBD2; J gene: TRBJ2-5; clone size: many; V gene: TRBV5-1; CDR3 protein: CASSSRTSGDQETQYF; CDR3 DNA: TGCGCCAGCAGCTCCCGGACTAGCGGGGACCAAGAGACCCAGTACTTC
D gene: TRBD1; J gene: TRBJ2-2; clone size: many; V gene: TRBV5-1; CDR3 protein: CASSRRGTEDGELFF; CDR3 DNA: TGCGCCAGCAGCCGGCGAGGGACAGAGGACGGGGAGCTGTTTTTT
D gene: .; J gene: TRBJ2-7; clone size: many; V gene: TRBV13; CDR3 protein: CASSFADRVSYEQYF; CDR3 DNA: TGTGCCAGCAGCTTCGCTGACAGAGTCTCCTACGAGCAGTACTTC
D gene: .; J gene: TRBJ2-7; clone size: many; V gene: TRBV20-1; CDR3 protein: CSARDLAKSYEQYF; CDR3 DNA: TGCAGTGCTAGGGACCTAGCGAAATCCTACGAGCAGTACTTC
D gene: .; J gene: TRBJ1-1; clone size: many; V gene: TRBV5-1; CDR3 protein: CASSLTPNTEAFF; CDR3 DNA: TGCGCCAGCAGCCTGACACCTAACACTGAAGCTTTCTTT
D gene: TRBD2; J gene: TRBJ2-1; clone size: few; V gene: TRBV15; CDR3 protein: CATSRDRGDEQFF; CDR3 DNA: TGTGCCACCAGCAGAGATCGGGGGGACGAGCAGTTCTTC
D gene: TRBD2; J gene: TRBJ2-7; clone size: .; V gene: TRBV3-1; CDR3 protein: CASSQESTSGTYEQYF; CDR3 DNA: TGTGCCAGCAGCCAAGAATCGACTAGCGGGACCTACGAGCAGTACTTC
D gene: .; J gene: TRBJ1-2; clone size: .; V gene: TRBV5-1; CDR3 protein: CASASSQGSGMGYTF; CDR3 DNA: TGCGCCAGCGCCTCCTCTCAGGGCAGCGGCATGGGCTACACCTTC
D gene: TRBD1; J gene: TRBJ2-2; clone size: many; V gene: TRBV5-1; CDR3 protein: CASETGQGTTGELFF; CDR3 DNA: TGCGCCAGCGAGACGGGACAGGGGACCACCGGGGAGCTGTTTTTT
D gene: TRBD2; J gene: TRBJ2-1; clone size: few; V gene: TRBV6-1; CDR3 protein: CASIPGTSGSDEQFF; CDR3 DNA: TGTGCCAGCATCCCCGGGACTAGCGGGAGCGATGAGCAGTTCTTC
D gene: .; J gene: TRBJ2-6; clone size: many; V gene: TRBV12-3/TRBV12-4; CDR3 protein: CATPLGANVLTF; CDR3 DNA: TGTGCCACACCCTTGGGGGCCAACGTCCTGACTTTC